This TCR beta chain was recorded in a study of metastatic and nonmetastatic thyroid tumors. Not a single patient had been given any form of treatment at any point before undergoing thyroid surgery. Trimming removed 8 bases from V and 5 bases from J, with 18 bases in between. Germline CDR1 and CDR2: GTSNPN and SVGIG (reference sequence). The CDR3 has 13 amino acids. Authors' data handling: A classifier for distant metastasis in papillary thyroid cancer was constructed using CDR3 differences observed across clinicopathological groups. TCRdb ran MiXCR on the PCR reads. These V and J calls are TCRdb output, not the study's own analysis. The data show approximately 50,000 clones, with 20% to 25% seen just once and 4% to 5% held by the top ten.

This TCR was sampled from a female donor with papillary thyroid cancer or a benign thyroid nodule (not recorded which). Some clones in this sample may be carry-over from other donors' samples. The rearrangement joins TRBV30 to TRBJ2-5; D could derive from TRBD1 or TRBD2 (5 bases each). Sequencing was done on a sample of blood. The chain's CDR3 is CAQRWQGVETQYF. The CDR3 coding sequence is TGTGCCCAGAGGTGGCAGGGAGTGGAGACCCAGTACTTC.